The 4 T cell receptor beta chains below come from one sample, sequenced in a study of T cell repertoires in cytomegalovirus infection. TCRdb re-called the reads with MiXCR, one entry per CDR3 protein. The repertoire holds hundreds of thousands of distinct CDR3 sequences, 35% seen once, with about 2.8% in the top ten. Material: PBMCs. The receptors were sampled from a human donor in good health (CMV status not recorded). Some clones in this sample may be carry-over from other donors' samples.

This clonotype was observed a handful of times. This chain connects TRBV29-1 to TRBJ1-1; TRBD1 is a possible D gene (6 bases). With 7 bases removed from V and 4 bases from J, the gap between germline ends came to 13 bases. CDR1 and CDR2 (germline): SQVTM, ANQGSEA. The CDR3 is made up of 12 amino acids. The chain's CDR3 is CSEPQGSTEAFF. The DNA for the CDR3 is TGCAGCGAACCACAGGGATCCACTGAAGCTTTCTTT. The entire variable domain, with the rest obtained from reference TRBV29-1 and TRBJ1-1, is as follows: SAVISQKPSRDICQRGTSLTIQCQVDSQVTMMFWYRQQPGQSLTLIATANQGSEATYESGFVIDKFPISRPNLTFSTLTVSNMSPEDSSIYLCSEPQGSTEAFFGQGTRLTVV.

Worth noting for this clonotype: A much larger clone differs by one base, so this may be a read error. V gene TRBV28 combines with J gene TRBJ1-1; D ambiguous. The CDR3 consists of 14 residues. Germline V lookup: CDR1 MDHEN, CDR2 SYDVKM. V dropped 6 bases and J dropped 0 bases, with 11 bases sitting between them. The CDR3 region has the DNA TGTGCCAGCAGGTCGGGAGGGATGAACACTGAAGCTTTCTTT. It specifies CASRSGGMNTEAFF.

A remark on this clonotype: Lacking the conserved final phenylalanine or tryptophan, this CDR3 likely reflects a read error. This chain uses TRBV4-3 with TRBJ1-5; D may be TRBD1 (5 bases). The V end lost 0 bases, the J end lost 7 bases, and 7 bases lay between the germline ends. Germline V gene lookup returns CDR1 LGHNA and CDR2 YSLEER. The CDR3 sequence is 13 residues long. CDR3 bases: TGCGCCAGCAGCCAAGATCCAGGGCAGCCCCAGCATGTT. It codes for CASSQDPGQPQHV.

This rearrangement joins TRBV7-9 to TRBJ1-4; D remains ambiguous. V was trimmed by 2 bases and J by 0 bases, leaving 7 bases between them. CDR3 length: 15 amino acids. The germline CDR1 and CDR2 sequences are SEHNR and FQNEAQ (reference sequence). The CDR3 loop is CASSLQAATNEKLFF. CDR3 nucleotides: TGTGCCAGCAGCTTACAGGCTGCAACTAATGAAAAACTGTTTTTT.